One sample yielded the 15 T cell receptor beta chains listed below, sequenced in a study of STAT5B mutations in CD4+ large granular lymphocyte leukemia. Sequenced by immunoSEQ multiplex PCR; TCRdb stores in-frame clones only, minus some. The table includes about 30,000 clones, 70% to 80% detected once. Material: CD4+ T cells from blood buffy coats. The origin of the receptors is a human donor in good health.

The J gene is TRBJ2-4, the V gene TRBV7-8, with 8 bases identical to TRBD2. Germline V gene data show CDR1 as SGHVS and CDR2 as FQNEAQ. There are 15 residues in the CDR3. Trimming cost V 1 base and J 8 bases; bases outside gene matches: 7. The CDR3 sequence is CASSLETGGWDIQYF. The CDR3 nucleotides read TGTGCCAGCAGCTTAGAGACGGGGGGGTGGGACATTCAGTACTTC.

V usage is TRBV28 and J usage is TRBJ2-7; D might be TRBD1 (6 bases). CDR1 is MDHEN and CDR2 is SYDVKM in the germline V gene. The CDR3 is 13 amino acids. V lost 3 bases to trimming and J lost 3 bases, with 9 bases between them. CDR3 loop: CASSLVQGYEQYF. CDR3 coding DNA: TGTGCCAGCAGTTTGGTACAGGGCTACGAGCAGTACTTC.

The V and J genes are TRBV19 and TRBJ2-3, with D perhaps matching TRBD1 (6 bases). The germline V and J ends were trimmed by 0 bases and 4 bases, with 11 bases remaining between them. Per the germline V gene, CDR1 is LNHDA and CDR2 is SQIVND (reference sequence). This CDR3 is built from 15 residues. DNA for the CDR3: TGTGCCAGTAGTATAGACGGGACAAAATCAGATACGCAGTATTTT. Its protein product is CASSIDGTKSDTQYF.

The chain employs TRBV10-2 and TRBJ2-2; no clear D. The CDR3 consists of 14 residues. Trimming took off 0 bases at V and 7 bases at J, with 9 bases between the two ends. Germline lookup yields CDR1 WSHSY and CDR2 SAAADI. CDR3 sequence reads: CASSESRLVGELFF. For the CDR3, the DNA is TGCGCCAGCAGTGAGTCCCGGCTGGTCGGGGAGCTGTTTTTT.

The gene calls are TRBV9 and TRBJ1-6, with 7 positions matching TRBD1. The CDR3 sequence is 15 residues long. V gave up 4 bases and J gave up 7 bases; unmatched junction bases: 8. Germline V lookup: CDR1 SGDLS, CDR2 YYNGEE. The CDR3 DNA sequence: TGTGCCAGCAGCCCGCACCGGACAGGCAATTCACCCCTCCACTTT. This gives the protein CASSPHRTGNSPLHF.

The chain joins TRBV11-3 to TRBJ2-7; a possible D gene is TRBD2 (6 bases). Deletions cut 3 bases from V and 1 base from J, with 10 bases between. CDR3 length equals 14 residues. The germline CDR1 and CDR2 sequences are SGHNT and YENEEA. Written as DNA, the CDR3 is TGTGCCAGCAGCTTCGGAGGGATTTCCTACGAGCAGTACTTC. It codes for CASSFGGISYEQYF.

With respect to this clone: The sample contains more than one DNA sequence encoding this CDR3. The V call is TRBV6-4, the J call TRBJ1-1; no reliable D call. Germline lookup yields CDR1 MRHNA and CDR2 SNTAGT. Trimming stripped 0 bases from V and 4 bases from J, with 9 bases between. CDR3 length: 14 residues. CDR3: CASSDSSRGTEAFF. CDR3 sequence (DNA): TGTGCCAGCAGTGACTCGTCCAGAGGCACTGAAGCTTTCTTT.

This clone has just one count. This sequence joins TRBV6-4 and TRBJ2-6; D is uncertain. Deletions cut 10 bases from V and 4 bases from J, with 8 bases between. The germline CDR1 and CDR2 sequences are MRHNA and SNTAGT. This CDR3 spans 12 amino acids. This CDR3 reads CATSGGANVLTF. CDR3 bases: TGTGCCACCTCCGGGGGGGCCAACGTCCTGACTTTC.

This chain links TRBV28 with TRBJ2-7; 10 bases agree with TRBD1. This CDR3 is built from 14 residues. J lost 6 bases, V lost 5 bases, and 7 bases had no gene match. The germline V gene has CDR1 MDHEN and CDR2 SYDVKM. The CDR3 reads CASSLGQGRVEQYF. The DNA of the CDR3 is TGTGCCAGCAGTCTGGGACAGGGGAGAGTCGAGCAGTACTTC.

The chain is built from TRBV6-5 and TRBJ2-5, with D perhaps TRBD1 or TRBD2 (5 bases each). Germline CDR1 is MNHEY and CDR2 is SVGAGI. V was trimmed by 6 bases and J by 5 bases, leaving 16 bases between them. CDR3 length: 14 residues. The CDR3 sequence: CASSPSWGLETQYF. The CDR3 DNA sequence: TGTGCCAGCAGCCCTTCGTGGGGGTTGGAGACCCAGTACTTC.

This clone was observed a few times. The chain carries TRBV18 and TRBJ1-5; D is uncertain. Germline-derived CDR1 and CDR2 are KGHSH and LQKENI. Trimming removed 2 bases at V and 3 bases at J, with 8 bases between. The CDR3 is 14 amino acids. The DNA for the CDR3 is TGTGCCAGCTCACCATCCAGCAACAATCAGCCCCAGCATTTT. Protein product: CASSPSSNNQPQHF.

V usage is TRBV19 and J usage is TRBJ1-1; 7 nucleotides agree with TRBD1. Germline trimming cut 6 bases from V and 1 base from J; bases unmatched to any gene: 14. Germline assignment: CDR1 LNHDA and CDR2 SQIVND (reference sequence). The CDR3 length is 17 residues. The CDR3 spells CASRFMDRRKGNTEAFF. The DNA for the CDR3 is TGTGCCAGTAGGTTTATGGACAGGCGAAAAGGGAACACTGAAGCTTTCTTT. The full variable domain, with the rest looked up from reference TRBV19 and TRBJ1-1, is DGGITQSPKYLFRKEGQNVTLSCEQNLNHDAMYWYRQDPGQGLRLIYYSQIVNDFQKGDIAEGYSVSREKKESFPLTVTSAQKNPTAFYLCASRFMDRRKGNTEAFFGQGTRLTVV.

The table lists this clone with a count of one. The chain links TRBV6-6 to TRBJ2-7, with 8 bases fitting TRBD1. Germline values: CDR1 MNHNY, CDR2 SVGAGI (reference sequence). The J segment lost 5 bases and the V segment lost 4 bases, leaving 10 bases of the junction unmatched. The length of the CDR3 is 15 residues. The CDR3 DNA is TGTGCCAGCAGTTCCACGACAGGGGTAAGGCACGAGCAGTACTTC. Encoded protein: CASSSTTGVRHEQYF.

The CDR3 loop is CASSLATNEKLFF. In nucleotides, the CDR3 is TGTGCCAGCAGCTTGGCTACTAATGAAAAACTGTTTTTT. This sequence joins TRBV5-5 and TRBJ1-4; no clear D. Germline assignment: CDR1 SGHKS and CDR2 YYEKEE (reference sequence). The CDR3 runs to 13 residues. Trimming cost V 0 bases and J 2 bases, with 2 bases left between them.

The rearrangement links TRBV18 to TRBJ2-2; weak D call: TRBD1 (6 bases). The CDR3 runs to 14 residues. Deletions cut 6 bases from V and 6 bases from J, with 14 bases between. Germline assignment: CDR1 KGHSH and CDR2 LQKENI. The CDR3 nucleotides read TGTGCCAGCTCTCCGGGACATTTTTCCGGGGAGCTGTTTTTT. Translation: CASSPGHFSGELFF.